Presented here are 22 T cell receptor beta chains from one specimen sequenced in a study of early T cells in non-severe SARS-CoV-2 infection. A single record per CDR3 protein comes from TCRdb applying MiXCR to the 5' RACE reads. Among approximately 66,000 distinct CDR3 sequences listed, about 13% were seen once. Sequenced sample: whole blood. The receptors shown here come from an adult who was a healthcare worker with PCR-confirmed SARS-CoV-2 infection or an uninfected control (not recorded which).

This clonotype was counted only a few times. The chain links TRBV10-3 to TRBJ2-7, with 8 bases fitting TRBD1. The J segment lost 3 bases and the V segment lost 10 bases, leaving 8 bases of the junction unmatched. CDR1 ENHRY and CDR2 SYGVKD come from the germline V gene. The CDR3 is 13 residues long. CDR3 in DNA: TGTGCCACTAAGGACAGGGAAGTCTACGAGCAGTACTTC. Its protein is CATKDREVYEQYF.

CDR3 sequence reads: CAWSRGSNQPQHF. CDR3 DNA sequence: TGTGCCTGGAGTCGCGGTAGCAATCAGCCCCAGCATTTT. The chain carries TRBV30 and TRBJ1-5, with D unclear. The V gene's germline CDR1 is GTSNPN and CDR2 SVGIG (reference sequence). Trimming removed 2 bases at V and 0 bases at J, with 5 bases between. The length of the CDR3 is 13 residues.

This clonotype was counted between two and nine times. This chain links TRBV12-3 or TRBV12-4 with TRBJ1-2; 7 bases are a match to TRBD1. V lost 5 bases and J lost 2; bases outside the gene matches: 2. This CDR3 has 13 residues. CDR3 sequence: CASSADRNYGYTF. CDR3 DNA: TGTGCCAGCAGTGCGGACAGGAACTATGGCTACACCTTC.

This clonotype counts as medium-sized. The chain is built from TRBV12-2 and TRBJ2-3; the table's D gene call, TRBD2, was not cross checked with the DNA. TRBV12-2 has pseudogene status. The CDR3 runs 18 residues. CDR3 protein: CASRLGVLAGASTDTQYF. The CDR3 region has the DNA TGTGCAAGTCGCTTAGGAGTATTAGCGGGGGCTAGCACAGATACGCAGTATTTT.

This chain connects TRBV29-1 to TRBJ1-4; 7 bases are shared with TRBD1. This CDR3 comprises 13 residues. J gave up 4 bases and V 6 bases, and 5 bases lay outside the gene matches. Germline values: CDR1 SQVTM, CDR2 ANQGSEA. The CDR3: CSVTGMGNEKLFF. CDR3 in DNA: TGCAGCGTGACAGGGATGGGTAATGAAAAACTGTTTTTT. The entire variable domain, with the rest obtained from reference TRBV29-1 and TRBJ1-4, is as follows: SAVISQKPSRDICQRGTSLTIQCQVDSQVTMMFWYRQQPGQSLTLIATANQGSEATYESGFVIDKFPISRPNLTFSTLTVSNMSPEDSSIYLCSVTGMGNEKLFFGSGTQLSVL.

In this sample, this clonotype turned up a few times. The chain combines TRBV27 with TRBJ2-5; 12 bases agree with TRBD2. CDR3 length: 18 residues. The germline V gene encodes CDR1 MNHEY and CDR2 SMNVEV (reference sequence). After removal of 3 bases from V and 1 base from J, the junction contained 9 bases not matched to a gene. The chain's CDR3 is CASSLKRGLAGSQETQYF. Written as DNA, the CDR3 is TGTGCCAGCAGTTTGAAACGGGGACTAGCGGGCAGCCAAGAGACCCAGTACTTC.

The chain has TRBV30 and TRBJ1-2; D gene unclear. The CDR3 loop spans 11 amino acids. Between the trimmed V and J ends, which lost 7 bases and 0 bases, there was a span of 6 bases. The V gene's germline CDR1 is GTSNPN and CDR2 SVGIG (reference sequence). This chain's CDR3 is CASQTNYGYTF. For the CDR3, the DNA is TGTGCCTCTCAAACTAACTATGGCTACACCTTC.

This clonotype was seen only a few times. This chain joins TRBV9 and TRBJ1-1; D might be TRBD1 (5 bases). This CDR3 spans 14 amino acids. Germline loops: CDR1 SGDLS, CDR2 YYNGEE. The V end lost 0 bases, the J end lost 5 bases, and 11 bases lay between the germline ends. CDR3 loop: CASSVVKGWTEAFF. The CDR3 DNA reads TGTGCCAGCAGCGTAGTAAAGGGGTGGACTGAAGCTTTCTTT.

V and J are TRBV29-1 and TRBJ2-5, with D possibly matching TRBD2 (5 bases). Trimming shortened V by 4 bases and J by 5 bases, and 8 bases separated the two germline ends. In germline, CDR1 is SQVTM, CDR2 ANQGSEA. CDR3 size: 11 residues. The DNA for the CDR3 is TGCAGCGTTGGGGTAGCGGAGACCCAGTACTTC. This encodes CSVGVAETQYF.

This clonotype was seen repeatedly, ten times or more. This rearrangement joins TRBV5-4 to TRBJ2-1, with D unclear. The germline gives CDR1 SGHNT, CDR2 YYREEE (reference sequence). V lost 4 bases and J lost 5, with 10 bases in between. This CDR3 is built from 13 residues. CDR3 DNA sequence: TGTGCCAGCAGCCATTCGCCAAACAATGAGCAGTTCTTC. Its translation is CASSHSPNNEQFF.

The rearrangement uses TRBV11-2 and TRBJ2-5; TRBD1 agrees at 7 bases. J gave up 2 bases and V 3 bases, and 6 bases lay outside the gene matches. Germline loops: CDR1 SGHAT, CDR2 FQNNGV. The length of the CDR3 is 15 residues. The CDR3: CASSLGTVEQETQYF. The CDR3 coding sequence is TGTGCCAGCAGCTTGGGGACAGTAGAACAAGAGACCCAGTACTTC.

This clonotype was recorded a few times. This chain uses TRBV5-6 with TRBJ1-1; D might be TRBD1 (6 bases). The germline gives CDR1 SGHDT, CDR2 YYEEEE. The CDR3 consists of 14 residues. V lost 7 bases and J lost 0, with 13 bases in between. The CDR3 DNA follows: TGTGCCAGCTTCGGGACACAACTGAACACTGAAGCTTTCTTT. Translated: CASFGTQLNTEAFF.

This clonotype was found many times. The chain uses TRBV18 and TRBJ1-4, with D unresolved. CDR3 size: 13 residues. CDR1 and CDR2 from the germline V gene are KGHSH and LQKENI. The V gene lost 4 bases and the J gene lost 3 bases, with 6 bases spanning the gap. CDR3 nucleotides: TGTGCCAGCTCACGAGCTGCTAATGAAAAACTGTTTTTT. Its protein is CASSRAANEKLFF.

This chain links TRBV18 with TRBJ2-7; unclear D gene. V was shortened by 2 bases and J by 4 bases, with 6 bases between the two germline ends. Germline lookup yields CDR1 KGHSH and CDR2 LQKENI. The CDR3 sequence is 12 residues long. CDR3 sequence (DNA): TGTGCCAGCTCACCAGCAGAATACGAGCAGTACTTC. It translates to CASSPAEYEQYF.

A few counts support this clonotype. This chain joins TRBV18 and TRBJ2-2, with TRBD2 matching over 9 bases. V was clipped by 3 bases and J by 4 bases; unmatched bases: 3. Germline-derived CDR1 and CDR2 are KGHSH and LQKENI. The CDR3 loop spans 15 amino acids. The CDR3 sequence: CASSPPAGGTGELFF. CDR3 DNA sequence: TGTGCCAGCTCACCCCCAGCGGGAGGCACCGGGGAGCTGTTTTTT.

This clonotype was counted at least ten times. J is TRBJ2-1 and V is TRBV2, with 7 nucleotides matching TRBD1. V shed 7 bases, J shed 2 bases, and the junction held 5 bases outside the gene matches. Germline V gene sequence: CDR1 SNHLY, CDR2 FYNNEI. The CDR3 is 14 amino acids. In DNA, the CDR3 is TGTGCCAGCAACCTGCAGGGGGCCTACAATGAGCAGTTCTTC. Translation gives CASNLQGAYNEQFF.

This clonotype was found many times. The V gene is TRBV11-2, the J gene TRBJ2-5; D gene ambiguous. Trimming shortened V by 7 bases and J by 7 bases, and 19 bases separated the two germline ends. The CDR3 is made up of 14 amino acids. Germline CDR1 reads SGHAT; CDR2 reads FQNNGV. The CDR3 protein is CASTLGSLMGTQYF. CDR3 nucleotides: TGTGCCAGCACCCTTGGTAGCTTGATGGGGACCCAGTACTTC.

This clonotype has a handful of counts. CDR3 sequence: CASSRTGSQETQYF. DNA of the CDR3: TGTGCCAGCAGCCGGACAGGGTCACAAGAGACCCAGTACTTC. The chain is built from TRBV28 and TRBJ2-5, with 8 bases identical to TRBD1. Trimming removed 6 bases from V and 2 bases from J; junction bases left unmatched: 5. Germline V gives CDR1 MDHEN, CDR2 SYDVKM. The CDR3 is made up of 14 amino acids.

V gene TRBV6-2 or TRBV6-3 combines with J gene TRBJ1-6; no clear D gene. The CDR3 has 13 amino acids. Trimming pared 4 bases from V and 11 bases from J, leaving 12 bases between. Germline V gene sequence: CDR1 MNHEY, CDR2 SVGEGT. CDR3 sequence (DNA): TGTGCCAGCAGTTCCCAGGAGTGGGCACCCCTCCACTTT. This encodes CASSSQEWAPLHF.

This clonotype was seen ten or more times. The CDR3 DNA sequence: TGTGCCAGCAGTTACTCCGGAGATACGCAGTATTTT. Protein product: CASSYSGDTQYF. V gene TRBV6-2 or TRBV6-3 combines with J gene TRBJ2-3; D is undetermined. The CDR3 is 12 residues long. Per the germline V gene, CDR1 is MNHEY and CDR2 is SVGEGT. Trimming stripped 0 bases from V and 5 bases from J, with 3 bases between.

Notes on this clonotype: A read error may be the cause here, since a much bigger clone is one base away. This rearrangement joins TRBV20-1 to TRBJ1-2, with a tentative D call TRBD1 (5 bases). V lost 0 bases, J lost 9 bases, and 14 bases lay in between. CDR1 DFQATT and CDR2 SNEGSKA come from the germline V gene (reference sequence). The CDR3 sequence is 13 residues long. CDR3 region: CSARDPTEYSYTF. DNA for the CDR3: TGCAGTGCTAGAGATCCGACAGAATATAGCTACACCTTC.

This clonotype rates as medium-sized. The chain has TRBV27 and TRBJ2-1; D is possibly TRBD2 (6 bases). V dropped 5 bases and J dropped 1 base, with 12 bases sitting between them. The CDR3 is 15 residues long. CDR1 is MNHEY and CDR2 is SMNVEV in the germline V gene (reference sequence). The CDR3 region is CASSQDGGSYNEQFF. The CDR3, as DNA: TGTGCCAGCAGTCAAGACGGGGGTTCCTACAATGAGCAGTTCTTC.